One sample yielded the 9 T cell receptor beta chains listed below, sequenced in a study of monozygotic twins with cystic fibrosis. Repertoires were generated with immunoSEQ multiplex PCR, while TCRdb's copy carries only in-frame clones and drops some. Of 30,000 to 45,000 clones detected, 84% appear once; the ten largest clones hold under 2%. Sequenced sample: blood. These receptors were obtained from a girl between 2 and 10 years old with cystic fibrosis.

V and J are TRBV5-4 and TRBJ1-6; D unresolved. The CDR3 totals 14 residues. CDR1 SGHNT and CDR2 YYREEE come from the germline V gene (reference sequence). The ends were cut back, 1 base at V and 8 bases at J, with 10 bases in the middle. The CDR3 is CASSLKGSDSPLHF. The CDR3 nucleotides read TGTGCCAGCAGCTTGAAAGGGTCGGATTCACCCCTCCACTTT.

This chain uses TRBV7-2 with TRBJ1-2; no clear D gene. Germline V gene sequence: CDR1 SGHTA, CDR2 FQGNSA. With 6 bases removed from V and 4 bases from J, the gap between germline ends came to 15 bases. The CDR3 length is 14 residues. CDR3 DNA: TGTGCCAGCAGTGACCGGGCGACAACCTATGGCTACACCTTC. This sequence encodes CASSDRATTYGYTF.

J is TRBJ1-1 and V is TRBV5-4, with D uncertain. V was cut by 0 bases and J by 7 bases, with 10 bases left in between. Germline assignment: CDR1 SGHNT and CDR2 YYREEE (reference sequence). The CDR3 has 13 residues. CDR3 sequence reads: CASSLDPGVEAFF. The CDR3 coding sequence is TGTGCCAGCAGCTTGGATCCAGGCGTTGAAGCTTTCTTT.

This clone was counted only a few times. This rearrangement joins TRBV14 to TRBJ1-6; 9 positions match TRBD1. Germline trimming cut 4 bases from V and 6 bases from J; bases unmatched to any gene: 1. CDR3 length equals 14 residues. Germline assignment: CDR1 SGHDN and CDR2 FVKESK. CDR3 protein: CASSRDRVNSPLHF. The CDR3 DNA sequence: TGTGCCAGCAGCCGGGACAGGGTTAATTCACCCCTCCACTTT.

The chain recombines TRBV27 with TRBJ1-2; the match to TRBD1 covers 7 bases. Germline V gene sequence: CDR1 MNHEY, CDR2 SMNVEV (reference sequence). V lost 3 bases to trimming and J lost 4 bases; unmatched junction nucleotides: 11. CDR3 length equals 16 residues. This CDR3 is CASSLFSDRAPYGYTF. The DNA of the CDR3 is TGTGCCAGCAGTTTGTTTAGTGACAGGGCACCCTATGGCTACACCTTC.

The rearrangement uses TRBV15 and TRBJ2-2; D unclear. This CDR3 region has 12 residues. The V gene lost 1 base and the J gene lost 8 bases, with 5 bases spanning the gap. The germline CDR1 and CDR2 sequences are LNHNV and YYDKDF (reference sequence). The CDR3 loop reads CATSRVGGELFF. The DNA of the CDR3 is TGTGCCACCAGCAGAGTGGGAGGGGAGCTGTTTTTT.

The gene calls are TRBV15 and TRBJ2-5; TRBD2 matches 10 bases. The length of the CDR3 is 17 residues. V shed 1 base and J 4 bases; nucleotides not matched to a gene: 9. The V gene's germline CDR1 is LNHNV and CDR2 YYDKDF (reference sequence). CDR3 sequence reads: CATSRGLAGVSRETQYF. CDR3 DNA sequence: TGTGCCACCAGCAGAGGACTAGCGGGTGTGTCAAGAGAGACCCAGTACTTC.

The chain is built from TRBV4-1 and TRBJ2-7; the match to TRBD2 covers 13 bases. Trimming cost V 1 base and J 0 bases; bases outside gene matches: 3. This CDR3 has 17 amino acids. The germline V gene has CDR1 MGHRA and CDR2 YSYEKL. The CDR3 protein is CASSQGTSGGNSYEQYF. In nucleotides, the CDR3 is TGCGCCAGCAGCCAAGGGACTAGCGGGGGAAACTCCTACGAGCAGTACTTC.

This clone was detected a few times. V is TRBV11-3 and J is TRBJ2-1; D remains unclear. The CDR3 extends over 12 amino acids. The germline V gene has CDR1 SGHNT and CDR2 YENEEA. The V gene lost 5 bases and the J gene lost 2 bases, with 4 bases spanning the gap. The CDR3 protein is CASSLTYNEQFF. CDR3 nucleotide sequence: TGTGCCAGCAGCCTAACCTACAATGAGCAGTTCTTC.